The 15 T cell receptor beta chains given below trace back to one sample, sequenced in a study of blood T cell repertoires in COVID-19. Assay: immunoSEQ multiplex PCR; the TCRdb copy retains only in-frame clones and omits some. The sample shows some 260,000 clones, roughly 80% of them seen only once. The sequenced sample consisted of PBMCs or T cells enriched from blood (not recorded which). Source of these receptors: a man aged 30 to 39 with acute COVID-19.

This chain joins TRBV14 and TRBJ2-1; 9 positions match TRBD1. This CDR3 has 17 residues. CDR1 and CDR2 from the germline V gene are SGHDN and FVKESK. Unmatched junction bases numbered 13, after V lost 4 bases and J lost 6 bases. CDR3 sequence reads: CASSPGQGRWSGNEQFF. The CDR3 coding sequence is TGTGCCAGCAGCCCGGGACAGGGAAGGTGGTCCGGCAATGAGCAGTTCTTC. The whole variable domain, filled in from reference TRBV14 and TRBJ2-1, reads EAGVTQFPSHSVIEKGQTVTLRCDPISGHDNLYWYRRVMGKEIKFLLHFVKESKQDESGMPNNRFLAERTGGTYSTLKVQPAELEDSGVYFCASSPGQGRWSGNEQFFGPGTRLTVL.

The chain links TRBV7-9 to TRBJ1-1; D gene unclear. CDR3 length: 12 amino acids. Germline CDR1 SEHNR, CDR2 FQNEAQ (reference sequence). Between the trimmed V and J ends, which lost 5 bases and 5 bases, there was a span of 9 bases. As DNA, the CDR3 is TGTGCCAGCAGCCCCTCGGTGACTGAAGCTTTCTTT. It yields the protein CASSPSVTEAFF.

The chain carries TRBV11-2 and TRBJ1-5, with a weak D call TRBD1 (6 bases). CDR1 SGHAT and CDR2 FQNNGV come from the germline V gene. The CDR3 is 15 residues long. Trimming removed 1 base from V and 6 bases from J, with 13 bases in between. The DNA of the CDR3 is TGTGCCAGCAGCTTAGGGTCTACAGGGCTTCAGCCCCAGCATTTT. Its translation: CASSLGSTGLQPQHF.

Of note for this clone: A junction boundary mismatches the germline segment, possibly from a read error. V is TRBV5-1 and J is TRBJ2-5, with D possibly being TRBD2 (5 bases). The CDR3 loop spans 14 amino acids. Germline V gene lookup returns CDR1 SGHRS and CDR2 YFSETQ. CDR3 nucleotides: TGTGCCAGCAGGTTCGGAGGATTAGAAGAGACCCAGTACTTC. Protein product: CASRFGGLEETQYF.

This chain links TRBV5-1 with TRBJ1-1; D unclear. The CDR3 runs to 13 residues. The germline V gene encodes CDR1 SGHRS and CDR2 YFSETQ. Trimming left V 0 bases short and J 4 bases short, with 7 bases between. This CDR3 reads CASSLVSSTEAFF. As DNA, the CDR3 is TGCGCCAGCAGCTTGGTGTCTTCCACTGAAGCTTTCTTT.

The chain joins TRBV11-3 to TRBJ2-4; perhaps TRBD2 as D (5 bases). The CDR3 has 20 amino acids. Germline lookup yields CDR1 SGHNT and CDR2 YENEEA. Trimming shortened V by 0 bases and J by 0 bases, and 21 bases separated the two germline ends. The CDR3 DNA sequence: TGTGCCAGCAGCTTAGAAGTAGGCCGTACGCCAGGACTAGCCAAAAACATTCAGTACTTC. This codes for CASSLEVGRTPGLAKNIQYF.

Concerning this clone itself: The sample carries other DNA sequences with the same CDR3. The chain employs TRBV7-9 and TRBJ1-1; 7 bases align to TRBD1. The J segment lost 8 bases and the V segment lost 0 bases, leaving 0 bases of the junction unmatched. The CDR3 covers 12 residues. The V gene's germline CDR1 is SEHNR and CDR2 FQNEAQ (reference sequence). CDR3 nucleotide sequence: TGTGCCAGCAGCTTAGCAGGGGGCGAAGCTTTCTTT. Its protein product is CASSLAGGEAFF.

Worth noting for this clone: Compared with germline, one end of the junction differs, possibly owing to a read error. V gene TRBV5-1 combines with J gene TRBJ2-1; TRBD2 matches at 13 bases. Germline V CDR1 and CDR2: SGHRS, YFSETQ. CDR3 length: 17 amino acids. The CDR3 reads CASSSGTSGASYNEQFF. The DNA for the CDR3 is TGTGCCAGCAGCTCCGGGACTAGCGGGGCTTCATACAATGAGCAGTTCTTC.

The chain joins TRBV5-1 to TRBJ1-1; TRBD1 aligns across 11 bases. V gave up 7 bases and J gave up 6 bases; unmatched junction bases: 5. The CDR3 has 13 residues. Germline V gene lookup returns CDR1 SGHRS and CDR2 YFSETQ. CDR3 nucleotides: TGCGCCAGCTCGCGGACAGGGGGCTCTGAAGCTTTCTTT. Amino acid sequence: CASSRTGGSEAFF.

The chain carries TRBV14 and TRBJ1-6, with unresolved D. The germline V and J ends were trimmed by 0 bases and 2 bases, with 2 bases remaining between them. Germline CDR1 and CDR2: SGHDN and FVKESK. The CDR3 is made up of 14 amino acids. The chain's CDR3 is CASSQDAYNSPLHF. The CDR3 DNA reads as TGTGCCAGCAGCCAAGACGCCTATAATTCACCCCTCCACTTT.

This clone was seen ten or more times. The V and J genes are TRBV3-1 (or the pseudogene TRBV3-2) and TRBJ2-5; 7 positions match TRBD2. The CDR3 is 14 amino acids. CDR1 and CDR2 from the germline V gene are LGHDT and YNNKEL (reference sequence). V lost 6 bases, J lost 2 bases, and 6 bases stayed unmatched. Here the CDR3 reads CASRPTSRQETQYF. The CDR3 DNA is TGTGCCAGCAGACCGACTAGCCGACAAGAGACCCAGTACTTC.

V is TRBV9 and J is TRBJ2-1; 10 positions match TRBD2. There are 19 residues in the CDR3. V shed 3 bases, J shed 0 bases, and the junction held 12 bases outside the gene matches. The V gene's germline CDR1 is SGDLS and CDR2 YYNGEE. In DNA form, the CDR3 reads TGTGCCAGCAGCGCCCCTAGCGGGGGACCTCAATACTCCTACAATGAGCAGTTCTTC. This sequence encodes CASSAPSGGPQYSYNEQFF.

This clone was found a few times. The genes are TRBV7-3 and TRBJ2-2, with no clear D. Trimming shortened V by 3 bases and J by 2 bases, and 10 bases separated the two germline ends. CDR3 length: 15 residues. Germline CDR1 SGHTA, CDR2 FQGTGA. The CDR3 bases are TGTGCCAGCAGCTTGGTTTTGGGCAACACCGGGGAGCTGTTTTTT. This encodes CASSLVLGNTGELFF.

V gene TRBV14 combines with J gene TRBJ1-2; D is unresolved. V was cut by 3 bases and J by 8 bases, with 16 bases left in between. The CDR3 loop spans 14 amino acids. Germline V lookup: CDR1 SGHDN, CDR2 FVKESK. Written as DNA, the CDR3 is TGTGCCAGCAGCCAGTATAGGACTATGGAGGGCTACACCTTC. It specifies CASSQYRTMEGYTF.

The V gene is TRBV29-1, the J gene TRBJ1-2; maybe TRBD1 (6 bases). V gave up 7 bases and J gave up 9 bases, with 15 bases separating them. Germline CDR1 and CDR2: SQVTM and ANQGSEA. The CDR3 runs to 11 residues. The CDR3 nucleotides are TGCAGCGGATCGACAGGTGTGAGCTACACCTTC. This codes for CSGSTGVSYTF.